Below are 25 T cell receptor beta chains sequenced from a single sample in a study of T cell repertoires in cytomegalovirus infection. Each CDR3 protein is one row after TCRdb ran MiXCR on the reads. The table has approximately 550,000 distinct CDR3 sequences, about 15% seen once. Sequencing used CD8+ T cells from PBMCs. The source of these receptors is a human donor in good health (CMV status not recorded). Some clones in this sample may be carry-over from other donors' samples.

In the case of this clonotype: A single base separates this from a much larger clone, so it may be a read error. The genes are TRBV19 and TRBJ2-7, with D possibly TRBD2 on 6 matching bases. The CDR3 contains 15 residues. Germline V gene lookup returns CDR1 LNHDA and CDR2 SQIVND (reference sequence). CDR3 in amino acids: CVSTAGSGVSYEQYF. DNA of the CDR3: TGTGTCAGTACCGCGGGTAGCGGAGTTTCTTACGAGCAGTACTTC.

This clonotype has more than one count but fewer than ten. The rearrangement uses TRBV27 and TRBJ2-7; 13 nucleotides align to TRBD2. The CDR3 totals 16 residues. V was pared by 2 bases and J by 2 bases, with 3 bases of the junction left unmatched. Germline V lookup: CDR1 MNHEY, CDR2 SMNVEV (reference sequence). CDR3 bases: TGTGCCAGCAGTTTAAAGGGACTAGCGGGACCCTACGAGCAGTACTTC. This codes for CASSLKGLAGPYEQYF.

This clonotype has at least ten counts. The chain uses TRBV7-9 and TRBJ1-2; 9 nucleotides line up with TRBD1. V was pared by 2 bases and J by 5 bases, with 6 bases of the junction left unmatched. There are 15 residues in the CDR3. Germline loops: CDR1 SEHNR, CDR2 FQNEAQ (reference sequence). The DNA of the CDR3 is TGTGCCAGCAGCTTAACGGGACAGGGTTATTATGGCTACACCTTC. Translating gives CASSLTGQGYYGYTF.

The V gene is TRBV19, the J gene TRBJ1-2; D is unclear. Germline CDR1 LNHDA, CDR2 SQIVND (reference sequence). Trimming took off 5 bases at V and 8 bases at J, with 12 bases between the two ends. The CDR3 loop spans 12 amino acids. DNA for the CDR3: TGTGCCAGTAGTGTATATGGGGTCGGCTACACCTTC. Translating gives CASSVYGVGYTF.

This clonotype showed up many times. The chain carries TRBV5-6 and TRBJ2-1; D may be TRBD1 or TRBD2 (6 bases each). The CDR3 is 17 amino acids. The germline V gene has CDR1 SGHDT and CDR2 YYEEEE. The V and J ends lost 0 bases and 5 bases respectively, with 18 bases between them. The CDR3 DNA reads TGTGCCAGCAGCTTGGAATGGGGGGCAGGGGTTGACAATGAGCAGTTCTTC. Amino acid sequence: CASSLEWGAGVDNEQFF.

This clonotype was recorded a few times. The chain has TRBV4-1 and TRBJ2-1; 11 bases line up with TRBD2. The CDR3 runs to 16 residues. Germline V gene lookup returns CDR1 MGHRA and CDR2 YSYEKL. Losses at the gene ends were 1 base for V and 2 bases for J; bases not matched to a gene: 1. The CDR3 DNA sequence: TGCGCCAGCAGCCAAGTACTAGCGGGAGCCTACAATGAGCAGTTCTTC. Translation gives CASSQVLAGAYNEQFF.

This chain joins TRBV28 and TRBJ2-7; 9 nucleotides align to TRBD1. The length of the CDR3 is 14 residues. Germline values: CDR1 MDHEN, CDR2 SYDVKM. The V and J ends lost 4 bases and 7 bases, in that order; junction bases with no gene match: 8. The CDR3 loop reads CASSSGTGRKEQYF. The CDR3 nucleotides are TGTGCCAGCAGTTCCGGGACAGGGAGGAAAGAGCAGTACTTC.

Turning to this clonotype: One base away lies a much larger clone, so this may be a sequencing read error. The chain has TRBV5-6 and TRBJ1-5; no clear D. The J call is in doubt because the DNA end fits TRBJ2-3 better. Germline V lookup: CDR1 SGHDT, CDR2 YYEEEE. CDR3 length equals 14 residues. The DNA for the CDR3 is TGTGCCAGCAGCCTCAGTCGGAGCAATCAGCCCCAGTATTTT. It is translated as CASSLSRSNQPQYF.

This chain links TRBV6-1 with TRBJ1-2; 9 nucleotides line up with TRBD1. CDR1 and CDR2 from the germline V gene are MNHNS and SASEGT. Trimming removed 8 bases from V and 5 bases from J; junction bases left unmatched: 15. CDR3 length: 16 residues. CDR3 loop: CASLGVTGGSKYGYTF. CDR3 DNA sequence: TGTGCCAGCTTAGGTGTGACAGGGGGGTCGAAGTATGGCTACACCTTC.

This clonotype was counted many times. The gene calls are TRBV6-5 and TRBJ2-2; TRBD2 agrees at 11 bases. This CDR3 region has 15 residues. V dropped 6 bases and J dropped 7; count of bases not matched to a gene: 7. In germline, CDR1 is MNHEY, CDR2 SVGAGI. This CDR3 is CASRIAGGRGGELFF. The DNA of the CDR3 is TGTGCCAGCAGGATAGCGGGAGGGCGCGGCGGGGAGCTGTTTTTT.

The V and J genes are TRBV5-4 and TRBJ2-2; D might be TRBD2 (6 bases). This CDR3 region has 16 residues. V was trimmed by 0 bases and J by 6 bases, leaving 15 bases between them. Germline lookup yields CDR1 SGHNT and CDR2 YYREEE (reference sequence). CDR3 in DNA: TGTGCCAGCAGCTTGGACACGGGGGAGCGCGCCGGGGAGCTGTTTTTT. Amino acids: CASSLDTGERAGELFF.

This clonotype was detected ten times or more. The chain uses TRBV4-2 and TRBJ1-5; 8 bases agree with TRBD1. This CDR3 has 15 amino acids. From germline, CDR1 is LGHNA and CDR2 YNFKEQ. Trimming at V came to 0 bases and at J to 6 bases, leaving 4 bases not matched to a gene. CDR3 bases: TGTGCCAGCAGCCAAGAAGCAGGGGGCGGTCAGCCCCAGCATTTT. Its protein is CASSQEAGGGQPQHF.

This clonotype was seen repeatedly, ten times or more. The chain combines TRBV7-9 with TRBJ1-3; no clear D. Germline lookup yields CDR1 SEHNR and CDR2 FQNEAQ (reference sequence). The CDR3 runs 16 residues. Trimming stripped 5 bases from V and 2 bases from J, with 16 bases between. CDR3 residues: CASSPPSGRPGNTIYF. CDR3 coding DNA: TGTGCCAGCAGCCCCCCGTCAGGACGGCCTGGAAACACCATATATTTT.

As to this clonotype: Relative to the germline gene, one junction end is altered; a read error may explain this. This chain joins TRBV6-6 and TRBJ2-1, with TRBD2 as a possible D gene (6 bases). Germline V gene lookup returns CDR1 MNHNY and CDR2 SVGAGI (reference sequence). This CDR3 region has 13 residues. CDR3 in amino acids: CASSAGASDEPFF. The CDR3 DNA is TGTGCCAGCAGTGCCGGGGCTAGCGATGAGCCGTTCTTC.

This clonotype was recorded at least ten times. This rearrangement joins TRBV6-5 to TRBJ2-3; TRBD1 agrees at 7 bases. Germline assignment: CDR1 MNHEY and CDR2 SVGAGI. Trimming took 4 bases from V and 2 from J; bases not matched to a gene: 12. CDR3 length: 17 residues. This CDR3 reads CASSCLPGGCPTDTQYF. DNA of the CDR3: TGTGCCAGCAGTTGCTTACCAGGGGGTTGCCCCACAGATACGCAGTATTTT.

The chain has TRBV12-3 or TRBV12-4 and TRBJ1-4; D is unresolved. The CDR3 covers 15 residues. V was pared by 6 bases and J by 7 bases, with 18 bases between. The CDR3 nucleotides read TGTGCCAGCAGCCTTGGTGGGGTTGGAAGTGAAAAACTGTTTTTT. Its protein is CASSLGGVGSEKLFF.

This clonotype was seen more than once but under ten times. This chain links TRBV5-6 with TRBJ1-1; the D gene is possibly TRBD1 (5 bases). The V gene lost 0 bases and the J gene lost 4 bases, with 10 bases spanning the gap. CDR1 and CDR2 from the germline V gene are SGHDT and YYEEEE. The CDR3 contains 14 residues. CDR3 bases: TGTGCCAGCAGCTTGGCCGGGGCGGGCACTGAAGCTTTCTTT. It translates to CASSLAGAGTEAFF. The complete variable domain, with remaining parts taken from reference TRBV5-6 and TRBJ1-1, reads DAGVTQSPTHLIKTRGQQVTLRCSPKSGHDTVSWYQQALGQGPQFIFQYYEEEERQRGNFPDRFSGHQFPNYSSELNVNALLLGDSALYLCASSLAGAGTEAFFGQGTRLTVV.

This clonotype came up many times. The rearrangement joins TRBV6-2 or TRBV6-3 to TRBJ2-1; a possible D gene is TRBD2 (6 bases). This CDR3 spans 14 amino acids. V lost 2 bases and J lost 4, with 9 bases in between. The germline CDR1 and CDR2 sequences are MNHEY and SVGEGT. This CDR3 reads CASSYGEVYNEQFF. For the CDR3, the DNA is TGTGCCAGCAGTTACGGGGAGGTGTACAATGAGCAGTTCTTC.

This clonotype was counted at least ten times. The chain couples TRBV12-3 or TRBV12-4 to TRBJ1-1; 9 nucleotides agree with TRBD1. The CDR3 sequence is 11 residues long. Losses at the gene ends were 7 bases for V and 10 bases for J; bases not matched to a gene: 4. This CDR3 reads CASNGQGRAFF. The CDR3 nucleotides read TGTGCCAGCAACGGACAGGGGAGAGCTTTCTTT.

The CDR3, as DNA: TGTGCCAGCAGCTTAAGGCGGGAGTGCACAGATACGCAGTATTTT. This gives the protein CASSLRRECTDTQYF. The chain employs TRBV7-3 and TRBJ2-3; 7 nucleotides align to TRBD2. This CDR3 contains 15 residues. Per germline, CDR1 SGHTA and CDR2 FQGTGA. The V gene end was trimmed by 1 base and the J gene end by 1 base; junction bases not matched to a gene: 2.

With respect to this clonotype: This may be a read error, as it is one base from a much larger clone. This chain joins TRBV4-2 and TRBJ1-2, with unresolved D. The CDR3 runs to 13 residues. V was trimmed by 0 bases and J by 13 bases, leaving 15 bases between them. Germline V lookup: CDR1 LGHNA, CDR2 YNFKEQ. In nucleotides, the CDR3 is TGTGCCAGCAGCCAAGACCGGAAGGGTGACTTCACCTTC. Its protein is CASSQDRKGDFTF.

At least ten counts were recorded for this clonotype. The chain links TRBV7-9 to TRBJ2-1, with D tentatively TRBD1 (6 bases). V lost 6 bases and J 4 bases, leaving 10 bases between the germline ends. The length of the CDR3 is 13 residues. From germline, CDR1 is SEHNR and CDR2 FQNEAQ (reference sequence). CDR3 sequence reads: CASRPTGYNEQFF. In DNA form, the CDR3 reads TGTGCCAGCAGACCTACAGGGTACAATGAGCAGTTCTTC.

This clonotype was picked up many times. This chain joins TRBV12-5 and TRBJ2-7; D unclear. The germline V and J ends were trimmed by 9 bases and 5 bases, with 14 bases remaining between them. CDR1 is LGHNT and CDR2 is FRNRAP in the germline V gene. The CDR3 runs 12 residues. The CDR3 protein is CASSARVDEQYF. CDR3 in DNA: TGTGCTAGCAGCGCCCGGGTGGACGAGCAGTACTTC.

The CDR3 sequence: CASSWTGGTNQPQHF. CDR3 DNA: TGTGCCAGTAGTTGGACAGGGGGAACGAATCAGCCCCAGCATTTT. The chain couples TRBV19 to TRBJ1-5, with TRBD1 matching over 10 bases. Germline lookup yields CDR1 LNHDA and CDR2 SQIVND (reference sequence). The J segment lost 4 bases and the V segment lost 5 bases, leaving 5 bases of the junction unmatched. The CDR3 has 15 residues. Complete variable domain (other parts from reference TRBV19 and TRBJ1-5): DGGITQSPKYLFRKEGQNVTLSCEQNLNHDAMYWYRQDPGQGLRLIYYSQIVNDFQKGDIAEGYSVSREKKESFPLTVTSAQKNPTAFYLCASSWTGGTNQPQHFGDGTRLSIL.

This rearrangement joins TRBV7-4 to TRBJ1-2; D unclear. V lost 0 bases and J lost 0, with 5 bases in between. Germline loops: CDR1 SGHVT, CDR2 SQSDAQ. The CDR3 is 14 amino acids. CDR3 in amino acids: CASSLAHPNYGYTF. The CDR3 region has the DNA TGTGCCAGCAGCTTAGCGCACCCTAACTATGGCTACACCTTC.